The 5 T cell receptor beta chains listed next were all sequenced from one sample in a study of blood T cell repertoires in COVID-19. Here immunoSEQ multiplex PCR was the method, and the copy in TCRdb shows in-frame clones only, minus some. The table lists 92,000 or so clones, about nine tenths of them singletons. Sequences were obtained from peripheral blood. These receptors were collected from a man in his sixties with acute or convalescent COVID-19.

The chain links TRBV11-3 to TRBJ2-6; D may be TRBD1 (5 bases). The V end lost 5 bases, the J end lost 2 bases, and 13 bases lay between the germline ends. Germline-derived CDR1 and CDR2 are SGHNT and YENEEA. The CDR3 totals 16 residues. In nucleotides, the CDR3 is TGTGCCAGCAGCCCGGGCCCAGGGACTGGGGCCAACGTCCTGACTTTC. Protein: CASSPGPGTGANVLTF.

V is TRBV21-1 and J is TRBJ2-2; whether TRBD1, the table's D call, matches the DNA was not checked. TRBV21-1 is assigned pseudogene status. The CDR3 sequence is 16 residues long. The CDR3 protein is CAREQLDRPCPGELFF. The CDR3 region has the DNA TGTGCCAGGGAACAACTTGACAGGCCCTGCCCCGGGGAGCTGTTTTTT.

DNA of the CDR3: TGTGCCTGGAGTGCGCTTATCGGACAGGGAAGCTACACCTTC. Translated, it gives CAWSALIGQGSYTF. The V call is TRBV30, the J call TRBJ1-2; 8 bases are a match to TRBD1. The CDR3 consists of 14 residues. The germline V gene has CDR1 GTSNPN and CDR2 SVGIG (reference sequence). With V trimmed by 1 base and J by 9 bases, 10 bases remained unmatched. Combining the CDR3 with reference TRBV30 and TRBJ1-2 gives the whole variable domain SQTIHQWPATLVQPVGSPLSLECTVEGTSNPNLYWYRQAAGRGLQLLFYSVGIGQISSEVPQNLSASRPQDRQFILSSKKLLLSDSGFYLCAWSALIGQGSYTFGSGTRLTVV.

The chain recombines TRBV6-5 with TRBJ2-7; TRBD2 aligns across 9 bases. The CDR3 runs to 13 residues. The germline V gene has CDR1 MNHEY and CDR2 SVGAGI. V gave up 5 bases and J gave up 4 bases; unmatched junction bases: 3. CDR3 residues: CASSNSGSYEQYF. The CDR3 DNA follows: TGTGCCAGCAGTAATAGCGGGAGTTACGAGCAGTACTTC.

The V call is TRBV6-1, the J call TRBJ1-1; maybe TRBD1 (5 bases). Germline CDR1 reads MNHNS; CDR2 reads SASEGT. Trimming left V 6 bases short and J 4 bases short, with 15 bases between. The CDR3 spans 14 residues. For the CDR3, the DNA is TGTGCCAGCAGGGATGGGCGGGGGGTCACTGAAGCTTTCTTT. Protein: CASRDGRGVTEAFF.